A single sample is the source of the 22 T cell receptor beta chains below, sequenced in a study of T cells in localized non-small cell lung cancer. TCRdb keeps only in-frame clones here, not all; method: immunoSEQ multiplex PCR. The sample consists of approximately 16,000 clones, around 85% of them appearing once. Sequences were derived from peripheral blood, sampled before any cancer treatment. The origin of the receptors is a female donor at least 60 years old with stage I squamous cell lung carcinoma.

This clone has more than one count but fewer than ten. The J gene is TRBJ2-1, the V gene TRBV15, with 12 bases matching TRBD2. V shed 3 bases, J shed 6 bases, and the junction held 3 bases outside the gene matches. The length of the CDR3 is 15 residues. In germline, CDR1 is LNHNV, CDR2 YYDKDF (reference sequence). For the CDR3, the DNA is TGTGCCACCAGCAGCGGGACTAGCGGGTTCAATGAGCAGTTCTTC. This translates into CATSSGTSGFNEQFF.

This chain joins TRBV6-5 and TRBJ1-5; the match to TRBD1 covers 7 bases. The V and J ends lost 6 bases and 3 bases, in that order; junction bases with no gene match: 8. The CDR3 runs 15 residues. The germline V gene encodes CDR1 MNHEY and CDR2 SVGAGI. CDR3 sequence: CASRGRTGLNQPQHF. CDR3 nucleotides: TGTGCCAGCAGGGGCCGGACAGGACTCAATCAGCCCCAGCATTTT.

The chain uses TRBV25-1 and TRBJ1-2; no clear D gene. Per germline, CDR1 MGHDK and CDR2 SYGVNS. V lost 4 bases and J 6 bases, leaving 18 bases between the germline ends. This CDR3 is 15 amino acids long. Here the CDR3 reads CASSGSGRINHGYTF. The DNA of the CDR3 is TGTGCCAGCAGTGGGTCGGGCAGGATCAACCATGGCTACACCTTC.

In this sample, this clone turned up once. The V call is TRBV10-3, the J call TRBJ1-2; D unresolved. Between the trimmed V and J ends, which lost 10 bases and 1 base, there was a span of 13 bases. Germline V gives CDR1 ENHRY, CDR2 SYGVKD. The CDR3 is made up of 13 amino acids. Written as DNA, the CDR3 is TGTGCCAGCAGATATGGTCGTAACTATGGCTACACCTTC. This gives the protein CASRYGRNYGYTF.

The chain is built from TRBV5-8 and TRBJ2-3; D gene uncertain. Per the germline V gene, CDR1 is SGHTS and CDR2 is YDEGEE. Trimming left V 1 base short and J 5 bases short, with 8 bases between. The CDR3 covers 13 residues. CDR3 region: CASSLPQIDTQYF. Here the CDR3 DNA reads TGTGCCAGCAGCTTGCCGCAAATAGATACGCAGTATTTT.

V is TRBV4-3 and J is TRBJ2-5; possibly TRBD1 for D (5 bases). CDR1 is LGHNA and CDR2 is YSLEER in the germline V gene. This CDR3 has 15 amino acids. V lost 0 bases, J lost 0 bases, and 8 bases lay in between. The CDR3 bases are TGCGCCAGCAGCCAAGACCAGGGCTACCAAGAGACCCAGTACTTC. It yields the protein CASSQDQGYQETQYF.

This clone was counted only a few times. The gene calls are TRBV7-2 and TRBJ2-3; 12 nucleotides align to TRBD2. Germline lookup yields CDR1 SGHTA and CDR2 FQGNSA. The CDR3 length is 15 residues. V shed 5 bases, J shed 3 bases, and the junction held 3 bases outside the gene matches. In nucleotides, the CDR3 is TGTGCCAGCAGCCAGACTAGCGGGAGAACAGATACGCAGTATTTT. Translated, it gives CASSQTSGRTDTQYF. Filled out from reference TRBV7-2 and TRBJ2-3, the complete variable domain reads GAGVSQSPSNKVTEKGKDVELRCDPISGHTALYWYRQSLGQGLEFLIYFQGNSAPDKSGLPSDRFSAERTGGSVSTLTIQRTQQEDSAVYLCASSQTSGRTDTQYFGPGTRLTVL.

Only one count was recorded for this clone. This chain links TRBV19 with TRBJ1-5, with D maybe TRBD1 (6 bases). Germline assignment: CDR1 LNHDA and CDR2 SQIVND (reference sequence). Trimming stripped 3 bases from V and 5 bases from J, with 14 bases between. The CDR3 consists of 15 residues. CDR3 in DNA: TGTGCCAGTAGTATGAACAGGGCGGCGGATCAGCCCCAGCATTTT. It translates to CASSMNRAADQPQHF.

In its sample, this clone was seen once. The V and J genes are TRBV6-5 and TRBJ1-2; D might be TRBD1 (5 bases). The CDR3 extends over 14 amino acids. The germline gives CDR1 MNHEY, CDR2 SVGAGI. Trimming left V 2 bases short and J 5 bases short, with 12 bases between. The CDR3 loop reads CASSYGGEEYGYTF. In DNA form, the CDR3 reads TGTGCCAGCAGTTACGGGGGGGAAGAGTATGGCTACACCTTC.

As concerns this clone: The same CDR3 also results from other DNA sequences found in this sample. The V and J genes are TRBV10-2 and TRBJ2-7, with 8 positions matching TRBD2. Germline CDR1 and CDR2: WSHSY and SAAADI. The CDR3 loop spans 14 amino acids. The V segment lost 1 base and the J segment 5 bases; nucleotides outside the gene matches: 4. Written as DNA, the CDR3 is TGCGCCAGCAGTGAGTTCAGCGGGAGTAACGAGCAGTACTTC. This codes for CASSEFSGSNEQYF.

The chain employs TRBV27 and TRBJ1-6; perhaps TRBD1 as D (5 bases). V was cut by 7 bases and J by 6 bases, with 13 bases left in between. The CDR3 runs 14 residues. Germline CDR1 reads MNHEY; CDR2 reads SMNVEV (reference sequence). In nucleotides, the CDR3 is TGTGCCAGCACTATGGGGCAAGGTAATTCACCCCTCCACTTT. Encoded protein: CASTMGQGNSPLHF.

The chain couples TRBV4-3 to TRBJ2-3, with D perhaps TRBD2 (6 bases). CDR1 and CDR2 (germline): LGHNA, YSLEER. V gave up 0 bases and J gave up 4 bases, with 20 bases separating them. The CDR3 spans 18 residues. CDR3 coding DNA: TGCGCCAGCAGCCAAGAGCCGGGACGGTTTACGGGGGCAGATACGCAGTATTTT. Amino acid sequence: CASSQEPGRFTGADTQYF.

V is TRBV19 and J is TRBJ1-5; D is unclear. The V gene lost 3 bases and the J gene lost 5 bases, with 11 bases spanning the gap. Germline CDR1 is LNHDA and CDR2 is SQIVND (reference sequence). There are 14 residues in the CDR3. DNA of the CDR3: TGTGCCAGTAGTATCTGGACGGGCGATCAGCCCCAGCATTTT. Protein sequence: CASSIWTGDQPQHF.

V and J are TRBV7-2 and TRBJ1-1; D is uncertain. CDR3 size: 15 residues. Trimming removed 1 base at V and 0 bases at J, with 9 bases between. CDR1 and CDR2 (germline): SGHTA, FQGNSA. The CDR3 spells CASSLGYSMNTEAFF. The CDR3 region has the DNA TGTGCCAGCAGCTTAGGATACAGCATGAACACTGAAGCTTTCTTT.

The CDR3 nucleotides are TGCGCCAGCAGCTTGGCGTCCATAGTTAGGGGATCGGGAAACACCATATATTTT. Translated, it gives CASSLASIVRGSGNTIYF. The rearrangement uses TRBV5-1 and TRBJ1-3; tentatively, D is TRBD1 (5 bases). Trimming removed 0 bases at V and 4 bases at J, with 20 bases between. Germline-derived CDR1 and CDR2 are SGHRS and YFSETQ. The CDR3 totals 18 residues.

This chain links TRBV4-3 with TRBJ2-5; TRBD2 agrees at 8 bases. Trimming at V came to 4 bases and at J to 4 bases, leaving 8 bases not matched to a gene. Germline V gene lookup returns CDR1 LGHNA and CDR2 YSLEER. This CDR3 is built from 15 residues. CDR3 in DNA: TGCGCCAGCAGCCCCTCCGGACTAGCTGGAGAGACCCAGTACTTC. Translated, it gives CASSPSGLAGETQYF.

The CDR3 is CASVQGATNEKLFF. CDR3 nucleotide sequence: TGTGCCAGCGTGCAGGGCGCAACTAATGAAAAACTGTTTTTT. The chain couples TRBV6-1 to TRBJ1-4; a possible D gene is TRBD1 (5 bases). This CDR3 spans 14 amino acids. Germline V gene lookup returns CDR1 MNHNS and CDR2 SASEGT. The V gene lost 8 bases and the J gene lost 0 bases, with 10 bases spanning the gap.

V gene TRBV5-4 combines with J gene TRBJ2-7; 9 bases are shared with TRBD2. Germline assignment: CDR1 SGHNT and CDR2 YYREEE (reference sequence). This CDR3 is 16 amino acids long. J gave up 2 bases and V 2 bases, and 8 bases lay outside the gene matches. Here the CDR3 DNA reads TGTGCCAGCAGCTTTATTGCGGGAGGGCCTCCCTACGAGCAGTACTTC. It is translated as CASSFIAGGPPYEQYF.

This clone showed up just a few times. This rearrangement joins TRBV7-6 to TRBJ1-4; D remains unclear. This CDR3 has 13 residues. Germline assignment: CDR1 SGHVS and CDR2 FNYEAQ. The ends were cut back, 2 bases at V and 2 bases at J, with 3 bases in the middle. In nucleotides, the CDR3 is TGTGCCAGCAGCTTAACGACTAATGAAAAACTGTTTTTT. This gives the protein CASSLTTNEKLFF.

The V gene is TRBV6-5, the J gene TRBJ2-7; possibly TRBD2 for D (6 bases). The CDR3 length is 13 residues. Between the trimmed V and J ends, which lost 6 bases and 3 bases, there was a span of 12 bases. The germline gives CDR1 MNHEY, CDR2 SVGAGI. The CDR3, as DNA: TGTGCCAGCAGAGGGACTTCCAACTACGAGCAGTACTTC. As protein: CASRGTSNYEQYF.

In this sample, this clone turned up once. The rearrangement links TRBV6-5 to TRBJ2-7; 7 bases line up with TRBD2. Germline V gene sequence: CDR1 MNHEY, CDR2 SVGAGI. V gave up 5 bases and J gave up 4 bases; unmatched junction bases: 8. This CDR3 spans 14 amino acids. CDR3 loop: CASSGASGLYEQYF. The CDR3 DNA reads as TGTGCCAGCAGTGGGGCTAGCGGATTATACGAGCAGTACTTC.

This clone was observed a handful of times. V usage is TRBV11-1 and J usage is TRBJ1-6; D perhaps matches TRBD1 (6 bases). V gave up 5 bases and J gave up 10 bases, with 15 bases separating them. The germline gives CDR1 SGHAT, CDR2 FQDESV (reference sequence). The CDR3 is 14 residues long. The CDR3 loop reads CASSLGAGRSPLHF. Here the CDR3 DNA reads TGTGCCAGCAGCCTGGGGGCAGGGAGGTCACCCCTCCACTTT.